One sample yielded the 8 T cell receptor beta chains listed below, sequenced in a study of T cell responses to AZD1222 COVID-19 vaccine. TCRdb's copy holds only in-frame clones and misses some; the assay was immunoSEQ multiplex PCR. Of 110,000 to 150,000 clones listed, approximately 91% are singletons. This specimen was peripheral blood, taken 28 days after the second AZD1222 dose. The source of these receptors is an adult who received the AZD1222 COVID-19 vaccine.

The chain is built from TRBV5-1 and TRBJ1-6; D is perhaps TRBD1 (5 bases). CDR3 length: 15 amino acids. Germline CDR1 SGHRS, CDR2 YFSETQ. V lost 4 bases, J lost 10 bases, and 18 bases lay in between. This chain's CDR3 is CASSQTPGSVSPLHF. For the CDR3, the DNA is TGCGCCAGCAGCCAAACCCCAGGGTCTGTCTCACCCCTCCACTTT.

V and J are TRBV6-5 and TRBJ2-7; 8 bases agree with TRBD1. The CDR3 runs 13 residues. Looked up from germline, CDR1 is MNHEY and CDR2 is SVGAGI. The V and J ends lost 8 bases and 5 bases, in that order; junction bases with no gene match: 8. The chain's CDR3 is CASCRTGLNEQYF. The DNA of the CDR3 is TGTGCCAGCTGCCGGACAGGGCTAAACGAGCAGTACTTC.

The V call is TRBV16, the J call TRBJ2-1; no reliable D call. V was clipped by 3 bases and J by 3 bases, with 9 bases between them. The CDR3 extends over 14 amino acids. Germline CDR1 reads KGHSY; CDR2 reads FQNENV. CDR3 sequence reads: CASSQRQSYNEQFF. The DNA for the CDR3 is TGTGCCAGCAGCCAGCGGCAGAGCTACAATGAGCAGTTCTTC. Based on the CDR3 plus reference TRBV16 and TRBJ2-1, the full variable domain is GEEVAQTPKHLVRGEGQKAKLYCAPIKGHSYVFWYQQVLKNEFKFLISFQNENVFDETGMPKERFSAKCLPNSPCSLEIQATKLEDSAVYFCASSQRQSYNEQFFGPGTRLTVL.

The rearrangement joins TRBV10-1 to TRBJ1-1; no reliable D call. The CDR3 is 14 residues long. Germline V gene data show CDR1 as WNHNN and CDR2 as SYGVQD (reference sequence). The ends were cut back, 5 bases at V and 5 bases at J, with 15 bases in the middle. DNA for the CDR3: TGCGCCAGCAGTAAGGACTCGGGGAGGACTGAAGCTTTCTTT. Translating gives CASSKDSGRTEAFF.

V is TRBV6-5 and J is TRBJ2-1; D uncertain. Trimming shortened V by 7 bases and J by 11 bases, and 12 bases separated the two germline ends. This CDR3 comprises 11 residues. Germline CDR1 MNHEY, CDR2 SVGAGI. CDR3 DNA sequence: TGTGCCAGCACCCTTCTCCCGAAGCAGTTCTTC. Encoded protein: CASTLLPKQFF.

The V and J genes are TRBV7-6 and TRBJ1-6; D not certain. The CDR3 totals 16 residues. Trimming took off 3 bases at V and 5 bases at J, with 14 bases between the two ends. CDR1 and CDR2 from the germline V gene are SGHVS and FNYEAQ. The CDR3 DNA sequence: TGTGCCAGCAGCTTTCTATCCCAGCCCAATAATTCACCCCTCCACTTT. This encodes CASSFLSQPNNSPLHF.

V and J are TRBV2 and TRBJ1-3; perhaps TRBD1 as D (5 bases). Germline CDR1 is SNHLY and CDR2 is FYNNEI. The CDR3 loop spans 13 amino acids. V lost 6 bases and J lost 3, with 9 bases in between. Here the CDR3 reads CASRFRGGNTIYF. CDR3 nucleotides: TGTGCCAGCAGGTTTAGGGGTGGAAACACCATATATTTT.

The chain has TRBV9 and TRBJ2-4; 11 positions agree with TRBD2. This CDR3 region has 17 residues. Trimming removed 4 bases from V and 2 bases from J; junction bases left unmatched: 8. The germline gives CDR1 SGDLS, CDR2 YYNGEE. As DNA, the CDR3 is TGTGCCAGCAGCTCCGGGACTAGCGGAAGCCCCAAAAACATTCAGTACTTC. Amino acids: CASSSGTSGSPKNIQYF.